These T cell receptor beta chains were read from a single sample in a study of blood T cells in healthy people across ages. TCRdb re-derived calls from the 5' RACE reads in MiXCR, one entry per CDR3 protein. The sample holds hundreds of thousands of distinct CDR3 sequences; approximately 60% are singletons and the top ten take roughly 24%. Sequencing input: blood. These receptors all stem from a man aged 35-49 years in good health. Both conserved end residues are part of each CDR3. A D gene is named only where the DNA matches it firmly.

>TRBJ2-7|TRBV27|TRBD1
CASSLGQGALEQYF
>TRBJ2-1|TRBV28|NA
CASRGIDGGSYNEQFF
>TRBJ2-1|TRBV2|TRBD2
CASSASGGQYEQFF
>TRBJ1-2|TRBV13|TRBD1
CASSFTGAVHYGYTF
>TRBJ2-5|TRBV28|TRBD2
CASSDTSGQETQYF
>TRBJ2-3|TRBV7-2|NA
CASSLDPAGRGNGTQYF
>TRBJ2-5|TRBV5-5|NA
CASSLLWATQETQYF
>TRBJ2-3|TRBV20-1|TRBD2
CSALSLSGATDTQYF
>TRBJ2-1|TRBV10-3|NA
CAISESIGTLGGQFF
>TRBJ2-5|TRBV6-1|TRBD2
CASSEAARAGQETQYF
>TRBJ2-3|TRBV29-1|TRBD2
CSVENWGTSGISTQYF
>TRBJ1-2|TRBV27|NA
CACSFGQTTGYTF
>TRBJ1-2|TRBV5-6|NA
CASSPVGLQSYGYTF
>TRBJ2-1|TRBV6-6|NA
CASSLETGNEQFF
>TRBJ2-4|TRBV12-3/TRBV12-4|NA
CASRSIIQLAKEAKNIQYF
>TRBJ2-7|TRBV5-6|NA
CASSSPHGDSYEQYF
>TRBJ1-2|TRBV25-1|NA
CASSAGGDITVYGYTF
>TRBJ2-1|TRBV2|NA
CASSAFIGEQFF
>TRBJ1-5|TRBV7-8|NA
CASSSREHNQPQHF
>TRBJ1-2|TRBV29-1|TRBD1
CSVEVKGAALIYGYTF
>TRBJ1-4|TRBV11-2|NA
CASSPGTRRKLFF
>TRBJ2-1|TRBV5-1|NA
CASSPDDPDNEQFF
>TRBJ1-6|TRBV2|TRBD1
CASSEVLTGSSYNSPLHF
>TRBJ2-1|TRBV28|NA
CASSPDRVRRDGRDAYNEQFF
>TRBJ2-5|TRBV20-1|NA
CSISGEDQETQYF
>TRBJ2-5|TRBV11-2|TRBD2
CASSLGGTSGRGTQYF
>TRBJ1-6|TRBV7-2|NA
CASSLRGTARNSPLHF
>TRBJ2-6|TRBV11-2|NA
CASSFGTSGANVLTF
>TRBJ2-3|TRBV27|TRBD2
CASSLTGLAGADTQYF
>TRBJ1-5|TRBV9|TRBD1
CASSGWDSFPPQHF
>TRBJ2-7|TRBV6-6|TRBD2
CASSGGGNPRALREQYF
>TRBJ2-7|TRBV25-1|NA
CASSEFLGYEQYF
>TRBJ2-3|TRBV29-1|TRBD1
CSVGIDRGHPTDTQYF
>NA|TRBV27|TRBD2
CASSLGRAISVETQYF
>TRBJ2-1|TRBV27|TRBD1
CASSDDRGNEQFF
>TRBJ1-1|TRBV4-1|NA
CASSQVQGGTEAFF
>TRBJ2-5|TRBV28|NA
CASSPRGTQYF
>TRBJ1-2|TRBV3-1|TRBD1
CASSQDGQGAYGYTF
>TRBJ2-7|TRBV29-1|NA
CSVDPGHPRSYEQYF